A single sample is the source of the 31 T cell receptor beta chains below, sequenced in a study of control samples from healthy donors and cancer patients. Sequenced by immunoSEQ multiplex PCR; TCRdb stores in-frame clones only, minus some. Of fewer than 200,000 clones in the sample, 90% to 95% are singletons; the top ten hold roughly 1.5%. The sample taken for sequencing was blood. These receptors were taken from a man younger than 35 in good health.

The chain uses TRBV10-3 and TRBJ2-7; D uncertain. This CDR3 is built from 15 residues. The V and J ends lost 2 bases and 3 bases respectively, with 14 bases between them. CDR1 and CDR2 (germline): ENHRY, SYGVKD. The CDR3 protein is CAISEKPDDHYEQYF. CDR3 bases: TGTGCCATCAGTGAGAAACCCGATGATCACTACGAGCAGTACTTC.

V and J are TRBV12-3 or TRBV12-4 and TRBJ2-2; no definite D call. Trimming shortened V by 2 bases and J by 5 bases, and 3 bases separated the two germline ends. This CDR3 has 12 residues. The CDR3 loop is CASSLTTGELFF. CDR3 coding DNA: TGTGCCAGCAGTTTAACTACCGGGGAGCTGTTTTTT.

This rearrangement joins TRBV25-1 to TRBJ2-5; a possible D gene is TRBD1 (5 bases). The germline CDR1 and CDR2 sequences are MGHDK and SYGVNS. V was clipped by 5 bases and J by 7 bases, with 17 bases between them. This CDR3 is built from 14 residues. The CDR3 here is CASSSTTGPMTQYF. In DNA, the CDR3 is TGTGCCAGCAGTTCCACCACAGGTCCTATGACCCAGTACTTC.

There are a few counts of this clone. The V gene is TRBV12-5, the J gene TRBJ1-1; D possibly corresponds to TRBD1 (6 bases). The CDR3 covers 14 residues. The V end lost 2 bases, the J end lost 1 base, and 8 bases lay between the germline ends. CDR1 is LGHNT and CDR2 is FRNRAP in the germline V gene. The CDR3 DNA reads TGTGCTAGTGGTTTGATAGGGGGGAACACTGAAGCTTTCTTT. Residues: CASGLIGGNTEAFF.

The rearrangement links TRBV5-1 to TRBJ1-2, with a weak D call TRBD1 (6 bases). The germline V and J ends were trimmed by 0 bases and 6 bases, with 15 bases remaining between them. Germline CDR1 reads SGHRS; CDR2 reads YFSETQ. This CDR3 contains 15 residues. The CDR3 spells CASSLAGQLKNGYTF. CDR3 nucleotide sequence: TGCGCCAGCAGCTTGGCCGGACAGCTCAAGAATGGCTACACCTTC.

This chain joins TRBV9 and TRBJ2-3, with 7 positions matching TRBD1. CDR3 length equals 15 residues. The trim removed 3 bases at V and 5 bases at J, leaving 9 bases unmatched. Germline lookup yields CDR1 SGDLS and CDR2 YYNGEE. DNA for the CDR3: TGTGCCAGCAGCGAGAGGGGCCAGGGGGTAGATACGCAGTATTTT. This translates into CASSERGQGVDTQYF.

Only a few counts were recorded for this clone. This chain joins TRBV7-2 and TRBJ2-3, with 7 bases aligning to TRBD1. The CDR3 spans 14 residues. Germline lookup yields CDR1 SGHTA and CDR2 FQGNSA. J lost 1 base, V lost 6 bases, and 4 bases had no gene match. DNA for the CDR3: TGTGCCAGCAGACCAGGACAGGGCACAGATACGCAGTATTTT. Residues: CASRPGQGTDTQYF.

This chain connects TRBV4-1 to TRBJ1-2; 7 bases match TRBD1. Germline V gene lookup returns CDR1 MGHRA and CDR2 YSYEKL. The CDR3 is 15 amino acids. Trimming at V came to 1 base and at J to 2 bases, leaving 4 bases not matched to a gene. The DNA for the CDR3 is TGCGCCAGCAGCCAAGTGGAGGGACAGAACTATGGCTACACCTTC. It is translated as CASSQVEGQNYGYTF.

The V call is TRBV28, the J call TRBJ1-5; no clear D. The CDR3 is 14 amino acids. Trimming took off 5 bases at V and 4 bases at J, with 12 bases between the two ends. The germline CDR1 and CDR2 sequences are MDHEN and SYDVKM. As DNA, the CDR3 is TGTGCCAGCAGTCCGACCCTTATTAATCAGCCCCAGCATTTT. It yields the protein CASSPTLINQPQHF.

The V call is TRBV2, the J call TRBJ1-1; D is unclear. The germline V gene encodes CDR1 SNHLY and CDR2 FYNNEI. Trimming shortened V by 4 bases and J by 11 bases, and 14 bases separated the two germline ends. This CDR3 region has 12 residues. CDR3: CASSGGGIHAFF. The DNA for the CDR3 is TGTGCCAGCAGTGGGGGAGGAATCCACGCTTTCTTT.

This clone was picked up a small number of times. The chain uses TRBV30 and TRBJ1-2, with TRBD1 as a possible D gene (5 bases). There are 13 residues in the CDR3. The ends were cut back, 0 bases at V and 5 bases at J, with 10 bases in the middle. The germline CDR1 and CDR2 sequences are GTSNPN and SVGIG (reference sequence). The DNA for the CDR3 is TGTGCCTGGAGTGTTGGGGGAGAATATGGCTACACCTTC. Its translation is CAWSVGGEYGYTF.

CDR3 sequence reads: CASSVISGHVNSPLHF. CDR3 DNA sequence: TGCGCCAGCAGCGTTATCTCGGGACACGTTAATTCACCCCTCCACTTT. The chain is built from TRBV5-1 and TRBJ1-6; weak D call: TRBD1 (6 bases). Trimming took off 4 bases at V and 6 bases at J, with 17 bases between the two ends. This CDR3 has 16 amino acids. Germline-derived CDR1 and CDR2 are SGHRS and YFSETQ.

V and J are TRBV2 and TRBJ1-4, with D uncertain. Germline loops: CDR1 SNHLY, CDR2 FYNNEI. CDR3 length: 15 residues. The V and J ends lost 2 bases and 6 bases respectively, with 13 bases between them. The CDR3 nucleotides are TGTGCCAGCAGTGAACAGAAACCCGAGGATGAAAAACTGTTTTTT. This sequence encodes CASSEQKPEDEKLFF.

The V and J genes are TRBV9 and TRBJ2-1; TRBD2 matches 8 bases. Germline CDR1 and CDR2: SGDLS and YYNGEE. The junction had 4 bases not matched to a gene; V was cut back by 2 bases and J by 3 bases. The CDR3 spans 15 residues. The CDR3 sequence is CASSVGGGSYNEQFF. The CDR3 DNA follows: TGTGCCAGCAGCGTGGGCGGGGGGAGCTACAATGAGCAGTTCTTC. Drawing the rest from reference TRBV9 and TRBJ2-1, the complete variable domain is DSGVTQTPKHLITATGQRVTLRCSPRSGDLSVYWYQQSLDQGLQFLIQYYNGEERAKGNILERFSAQQFPDLHSELNLSSLELGDSALYFCASSVGGGSYNEQFFGPGTRLTVL.

The chain couples TRBV18 to TRBJ1-1, with D perhaps matching TRBD1 (6 bases). Trimming took off 3 bases at V and 1 base at J, with 12 bases between the two ends. The CDR3 spans 15 residues. Germline-derived CDR1 and CDR2 are KGHSH and LQKENI. In DNA form, the CDR3 reads TGTGCCAGCTCACCGGGCGGACAGAAGAACACTGAAGCTTTCTTT. The encoded protein is CASSPGGQKNTEAFF.

This chain connects TRBV3-1 (or the pseudogene TRBV3-2) to TRBJ1-5, with D perhaps TRBD1 (5 bases). This CDR3 spans 15 amino acids. V shed 4 bases and J shed 4 bases, with 14 bases lying between them. The germline V gene encodes CDR1 LGHDT and CDR2 YNNKEL (reference sequence). The CDR3 DNA follows: TGTGCCAGCAGCCCGTCCGGGACGAAGAATCAGCCCCAGCATTTT. Encoded protein: CASSPSGTKNQPQHF.

V gene TRBV5-8 combines with J gene TRBJ2-7; D remains ambiguous. Germline V gene sequence: CDR1 SGHTS, CDR2 YDEGEE. Trimming removed 0 bases at V and 6 bases at J, with 13 bases between. This CDR3 spans 14 amino acids. As DNA, the CDR3 is TGTGCCAGCAGCTTGGCCAAAGGCGGCGGCGAGCAGTACTTC. It encodes CASSLAKGGGEQYF.

The table lists this clone with a count of one. The chain employs TRBV5-4 and TRBJ2-7, with 7 bases that match TRBD1. V trimming: 4 bases; J trimming: 3 bases; junction bases outside the gene matches: 4. Per the germline V gene, CDR1 is SGHNT and CDR2 is YYREEE (reference sequence). This CDR3 has 13 amino acids. The CDR3 DNA reads as TGTGCCAGCAGCCCGGGACAGAACTACGAGCAGTACTTC. Its protein is CASSPGQNYEQYF. The complete variable domain, with remaining parts taken from reference TRBV5-4 and TRBJ2-7, reads ETGVTQSPTHLIKTRGQQVTLRCSSQSGHNTVSWYQQALGQGPQFIFQYYREEENGRGNFPPRFSGLQFPNYSSELNVNALELDDSALYLCASSPGQNYEQYFGPGTRLTVT.

This clone occurred once. The chain couples TRBV2 to TRBJ1-5, with D possibly being TRBD1 (6 bases). This CDR3 region has 14 residues. V was shortened by 8 bases and J by 1 base, with 12 bases between the two germline ends. CDR1 and CDR2 from the germline V gene are SNHLY and FYNNEI. In DNA form, the CDR3 reads TGTGCCAGCTCGAGGCAGGGGAGCAATCAGCCCCAGCATTTT. Translation gives CASSRQGSNQPQHF. The whole variable domain, filled in from reference TRBV2 and TRBJ1-5, reads EPEVTQTPSHQVTQMGQEVILRCVPISNHLYFYWYRQILGQKVEFLVSFYNNEISEKSEIFDDQFSVERPDGSNFTLKIRSTKLEDSAMYFCASSRQGSNQPQHFGDGTRLSIL.

The chain recombines TRBV2 with TRBJ2-7; 8 bases fit TRBD1. V shed 4 bases, J shed 4 bases, and the junction held 12 bases outside the gene matches. This CDR3 is 16 amino acids long. Looked up from germline, CDR1 is SNHLY and CDR2 is FYNNEI. The CDR3: CASSAGVGQGRYEQYF. The CDR3 region has the DNA TGTGCCAGCAGTGCCGGGGTAGGACAGGGCAGGTACGAGCAGTACTTC.

The V and J genes are TRBV4-1 and TRBJ1-1, with 7 bases fitting TRBD1. Germline-derived CDR1 and CDR2 are MGHRA and YSYEKL. CDR3 length: 16 residues. V shed 0 bases, J shed 1 base, and the junction held 5 bases outside the gene matches. CDR3 nucleotide sequence: TGCGCCAGCAGCCAAGATCGGAACAGGGGGAACACTGAAGCTTTCTTT. This codes for CASSQDRNRGNTEAFF.

This chain connects TRBV25-1 to TRBJ1-6; TRBD1 might be the D (6 bases). The germline V and J ends were trimmed by 5 bases and 7 bases, with 9 bases remaining between them. In germline, CDR1 is MGHDK, CDR2 SYGVNS. This CDR3 spans 13 amino acids. Here the CDR3 DNA reads TGTGCCAGCAGTCACGGGGGCAATTCACCCCTCCACTTT. Translating gives CASSHGGNSPLHF.

The chain is built from TRBV9 and TRBJ2-2, with 7 bases fitting TRBD1. Germline values: CDR1 SGDLS, CDR2 YYNGEE. The CDR3 has 15 residues. With V trimmed by 3 bases and J by 8 bases, 10 bases remained unmatched. The CDR3 is CASSAREGASGELFF. The CDR3 region has the DNA TGTGCCAGCAGCGCGAGAGAGGGGGCGTCAGGGGAGCTGTTTTTT.

This clone was counted a few times. This chain uses TRBV9 with TRBJ1-3; D is ambiguous. The CDR3 is 15 amino acids. Germline V gene data show CDR1 as SGDLS and CDR2 as YYNGEE. The ends were cut back, 4 bases at V and 0 bases at J, with 11 bases in the middle. The CDR3 sequence: CASSPHGDSGNTIYF. The CDR3 bases are TGTGCCAGCAGCCCTCACGGGGACTCTGGAAACACCATATATTTT. The complete variable domain, with remaining parts taken from reference TRBV9 and TRBJ1-3, reads DSGVTQTPKHLITATGQRVTLRCSPRSGDLSVYWYQQSLDQGLQFLIQYYNGEERAKGNILERFSAQQFPDLHSELNLSSLELGDSALYFCASSPHGDSGNTIYFGEGSWLTVV.

This chain joins TRBV7-9 and TRBJ1-6, with D maybe TRBD1 (5 bases). The germline V gene encodes CDR1 SEHNR and CDR2 FQNEAQ (reference sequence). The V gene lost 5 bases and the J gene lost 7 bases, with 12 bases spanning the gap. The CDR3 sequence is 14 residues long. CDR3 nucleotides: TGTGCCAGCAGCGCGGGACCAGGGAATTCACCCCTCCACTTT. Its protein is CASSAGPGNSPLHF.

The chain couples TRBV4-1 to TRBJ2-1; TRBD2 is a possible D gene (6 bases). CDR3 length: 17 amino acids. Germline CDR1 reads MGHRA; CDR2 reads YSYEKL. Trimming removed 4 bases at V and 4 bases at J, with 20 bases between. The CDR3 sequence is CASSPSLTGTFYNEQFF. The DNA for the CDR3 is TGCGCCAGCAGCCCATCATTGACCGGGACTTTTTACAATGAGCAGTTCTTC.

V usage is TRBV25-1 and J usage is TRBJ1-4; D gene ambiguous. The V gene's germline CDR1 is MGHDK and CDR2 SYGVNS. The CDR3 runs to 12 residues. The V end was cut by 4 bases, the J end by 4 bases, with 4 bases between. In DNA form, the CDR3 reads TGTGCCAGCAGTGCGGGTAATGAAAAACTGTTTTTT. Translation: CASSAGNEKLFF.

The V gene is TRBV2, the J gene TRBJ1-5; possible D gene TRBD1, 6 bases. The CDR3 runs 12 residues. The V gene lost 3 bases and the J gene lost 10 bases, with 10 bases spanning the gap. The germline V gene encodes CDR1 SNHLY and CDR2 FYNNEI. The CDR3 DNA follows: TGTGCCAGCAGTGACGGGGGGCCTCCCCAGCATTTT. Amino acids: CASSDGGPPQHF.

The CDR3, as DNA: TGTGCCAGCAGTTTATCGACAGGAGCGGGCACTGAAGCTTTCTTT. Amino acid sequence: CASSLSTGAGTEAFF. The chain uses TRBV27 and TRBJ1-1, with D maybe TRBD1 (6 bases). Trimming took 0 bases from V and 4 from J, leaving 12 bases between them. Germline V CDR1 and CDR2: MNHEY, SMNVEV (reference sequence). This CDR3 contains 15 residues.

The rearrangement uses TRBV28 and TRBJ1-3, with D hard to call. V lost 3 bases to trimming and J lost 3 bases, with 9 bases between them. Germline CDR1 reads MDHEN; CDR2 reads SYDVKM. The CDR3 length is 14 residues. The CDR3 protein is CASSFGGNGNTIYF. The DNA of the CDR3 is TGTGCCAGCAGTTTTGGAGGGAATGGAAACACCATATATTTT.

This clone has more than one count but fewer than ten. The V and J genes are TRBV6-2 or TRBV6-3 and TRBJ1-2; 8 bases agree with TRBD1. The CDR3 contains 17 residues. V lost 4 bases to trimming and J lost 4 bases; unmatched junction nucleotides: 14. CDR1 and CDR2 from the germline V gene are MNHEY and SVGEGT. CDR3 sequence: CASSSYSMDREGYGYTF. DNA of the CDR3: TGTGCCAGCAGTTCGTATTCAATGGACAGGGAGGGCTATGGCTACACCTTC.